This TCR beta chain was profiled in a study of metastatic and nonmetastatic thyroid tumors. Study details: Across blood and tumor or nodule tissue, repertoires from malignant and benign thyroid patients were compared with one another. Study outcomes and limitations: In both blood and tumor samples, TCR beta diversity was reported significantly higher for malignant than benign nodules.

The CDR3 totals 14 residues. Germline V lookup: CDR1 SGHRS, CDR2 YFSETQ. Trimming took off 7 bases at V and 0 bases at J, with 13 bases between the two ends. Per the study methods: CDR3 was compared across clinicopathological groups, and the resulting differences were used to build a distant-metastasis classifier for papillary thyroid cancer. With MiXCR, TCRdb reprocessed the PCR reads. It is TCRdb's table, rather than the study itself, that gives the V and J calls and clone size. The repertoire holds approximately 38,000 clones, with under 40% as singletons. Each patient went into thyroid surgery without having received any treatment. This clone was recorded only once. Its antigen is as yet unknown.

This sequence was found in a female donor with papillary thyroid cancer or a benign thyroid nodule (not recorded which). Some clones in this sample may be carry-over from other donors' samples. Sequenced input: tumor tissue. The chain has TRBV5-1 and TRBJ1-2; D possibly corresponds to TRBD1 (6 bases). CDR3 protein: CASGLDSPNYGYTF. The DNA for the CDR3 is TGCGCCAGCGGATTGGACAGCCCTAACTATGGCTACACCTTC. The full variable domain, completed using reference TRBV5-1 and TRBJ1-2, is KAGVTQTPRYLIKTRGQQVTLSCSPISGHRSVSWYQQTPGQGLQFLFEYFSETQRNKGNFPGRFSGRQFSNSRSEMNVSTLELGDSALYLCASGLDSPNYGYTFGSGTRLTVV.